This T cell receptor beta chain was profiled in a study of control samples from healthy donors and cancer patients. CDR3 size: 13 residues. Trimming removed 3 bases from V and 3 bases from J, with 6 bases in between. Germline V gives CDR1 LGHNT, CDR2 FRNRAP. Using immunoSEQ multiplex PCR, the repertoire was profiled, and TCRdb retains in-frame clones only, with some absent. Of 120,000 to 150,000 clones listed, about 90% are singletons. This rearrangement joins TRBV12-5 to TRBJ2-1; TRBD2 might be the D (5 bases). The sequenced sample consisted of blood. The clonotype was recovered from a man in his late teens or twenties in good health. The CDR3 DNA is TGTGCTAGTGGTTTCGGGAACTACAATGAGCAGTTCTTC. It is translated as CASGFGNYNEQFF. The variable domain in full, with the rest retrieved from reference TRBV12-5 and TRBJ2-1, is DARVTQTPRHKVTEMGQEVTMRCQPILGHNTVFWYRQTMMQGLELLAYFRNRAPLDDSGMPKDRFSAEMPDATLATLKIQPSEPRDSAVYFCASGFGNYNEQFFGPGTRLTVL.